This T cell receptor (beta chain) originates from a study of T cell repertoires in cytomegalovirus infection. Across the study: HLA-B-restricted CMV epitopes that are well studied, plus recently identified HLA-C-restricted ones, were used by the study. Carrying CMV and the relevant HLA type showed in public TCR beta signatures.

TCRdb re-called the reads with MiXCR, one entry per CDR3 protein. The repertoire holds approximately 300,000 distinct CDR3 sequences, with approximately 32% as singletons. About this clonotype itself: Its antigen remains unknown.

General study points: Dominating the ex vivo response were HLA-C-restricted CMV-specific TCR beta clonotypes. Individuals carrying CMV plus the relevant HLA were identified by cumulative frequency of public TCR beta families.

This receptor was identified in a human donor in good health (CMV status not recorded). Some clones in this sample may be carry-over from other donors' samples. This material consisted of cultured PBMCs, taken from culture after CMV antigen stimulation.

The CDR3 DNA follows: TGTGCCAGTAGTGAAGGCAACAGGGTAATCGGTGAGCAGTTCTTC. Residues: CASSEGNRVIGEQFF. V and J are TRBV19 and TRBJ2-1, with a weak D call TRBD1 (6 bases). The CDR3 contains 15 residues. V lost 5 bases to trimming and J lost 9 bases, with 20 bases between them. Germline CDR1 is LNHDA and CDR2 is SQIVND (reference sequence).